The T cell receptor (beta chain) described here comes from a study of cytomegalovirus exposure and HLA in healthy donors (dated by TCRdb to the late 2010s). Notes on the research overall: An earlier analysis of under 600 of the donors reported roughly 300 Gb of sequence data and some 100 million unique TCR beta sequences from roughly 200 million T cells. About 300 gigabases of sequencing data and roughly 90 million unique TCR sequences were included in an early release covering about 620 HLA-typed donors. Of the roughly 400 genotyped donors, over 65% fell in the genetic ancestry cluster associated with self-reported Caucasian donors. The study aimed to test whether cataloging public T cell receptors could reveal signatures of past pathogen exposure. Using immunosequencing, the study profiled T cell repertoires from 640 or so subjects and related those repertoires to cytomegalovirus serostatus. Besides the first cohort of 666 subjects, a separate validation cohort made up of 90 to 150 different subjects was used. To predict cytomegalovirus infection status, the study combined high-throughput TCR immunosequencing, statistical association of individual TCRs with disease status, and machine learning. In a later analysis, previously published TCR beta repertoires from about 670 donors were re-analyzed and high-resolution HLA genotyping was added so that TCR occurrence patterns could be studied. In the later analysis, no new phenotypic data were used to find candidate immune exposures; instead, reliance was placed on TCR beta sequences and their occurrence across donors. An earlier analysis of 587 of the donors used high-throughput TCR beta sequencing to judge whether each TCR beta V gene segment behaved as functional or pseudogenic. Donor age, sex, ethnicity and CMV serostatus were compiled together with the repertoire data. A later genetic analysis took genome-wide SNP genotypes for about 60% of the roughly 670 donors and used that subset as a discovery cohort. Every repertoire in the discovery cohort had been generated on one and the same sequencing platform. HLA typing included class I and class II loci at four-digit resolution. The number of typed donors differed by locus: about 620-630 for A, B, C, DRB1 and DQB1; 500 to 550 for DQA1; 606 for DPA1; and some 430 for DPB1. Roughly 5 DR-DQ haplotypes were handled as single units for association and clustering, since linkage in the cohort was strong. On average, about 240,000 unique TCR beta nucleotide sequences were sequenced per donor among some 420 genotyped donors of the cohort, with roughly a sixth of those sequences being non-productive.

Spanning cysteine to phenylalanine, the CDR3 consists of 14 amino acids. Of all the DNA, just the CDR3 is kept, 42 bases in frame from base 1. V and J lose 6 bases and 5 bases, and a span of 15 bases separates them. CDR1 and CDR2, per the germline V gene, are MDHEN and SYDVKM. Library construction relied on the immunoSEQ multiplex PCR assay. The multiplex PCR relied on a mix of 60 forward primers for TCR Vbeta segments and 13 reverse primers for TCR Jbeta segments. The CDR3 region of rearranged TCR beta genes was amplified from genomic DNA by a multiplex PCR assay. The Illumina HiSeq System was used to sequence the amplified TCR beta libraries as 87-base-pair reads. From the authors' description of their analysis: A later analysis counted tens of millions of unique TCR beta chains across the 666 repertoires, and roughly 11 million of these chains were shared by at least two donors. Raw reads were error-corrected and collapsed into unique sequences by a nearest-neighbor algorithm in which closely related sequences were merged to remove PCR and sequencing errors. Alignment of CDR3 sequences to IMGT reference sequences was used to assign V, D and J gene segments. For a sequence to be retained, at least a six-nucleotide match to both a V gene segment and a J gene segment was required. Rearrangements were classified as productive when the CDR3 lacked stop codons and remained in frame with V and J, and all other rearrangements were classified as non-productive. Following IMGT convention, CDR3 was defined as the stretch from the second conserved V-encoded cysteine to the conserved J-encoded phenylalanine. The earlier analysis of 500 to 600 of the donors excluded sequences that lacked an unambiguous match to a single V gene segment. An earlier analysis of 500 to 600 of the donors classified V segments as functional when productive rearrangements were above 56.7% and as segregating when the standard deviation between donors was above 5%. To diagnose cytomegalovirus status from the catalog of TCR beta chain sequences, a statistical classification framework was built. In a later analysis, TCR nucleotide sequences were compared against IMGT/GENE-DB human TR gene sequences so that V and J genes could be assigned. A later analysis assigned CDR3 sequences and most-parsimonious VDJ recombination scenarios with the TCRdist pipeline. In a later analysis, each TCR beta chain was defined by its CDR3 amino acid sequence together with its V-gene family, and reads without a unique V-gene family were excluded. To address suspected cross-contamination and a sequencing artifact, a later analysis removed around 590 highly shared, low-generation-probability nucleotide sequences. In a later analysis, a clonal expansion index for each public chain was calculated from normalized within-repertoire ranks of inferred template counts. A later analysis computed generation probabilities with a VDJ recombination model fitted to out-of-frame rearrangements, and checked the results against IGoR. A later analysis scored TCR-TCR, TCR-HLA and TCR-CMV co-occurrence with hypergeometric tests, applying a repertoire-size bias correction to TCR pairs. To estimate false discovery rates, a later analysis permuted the HLA or CMV assignments 20 times. In a later analysis, co-occurring TCRs were grouped with DBSCAN, and TCRdist sequence similarity was added when clustering was performed within HLA-allele-positive subsets. Co-occurrence clustering excluded repertoires with fewer than 30,000 or more than 120,000 public chains, plus five with anomalous nucleotide sharing. This is the immuneACCESS table as TCRdb keeps it, with only in-frame sequences that have V and J called. A part of the clones is gone; compared with another copy, unresolved V genes explain less than half, and the rest is unexplained. The V and J calls and clone size are taken from that table; D and trimming were inferred from the DNA. For this sample the table gives approximately 200,000 clones, of which 79% were detected only once. The ten largest make up about 1.4% of the sample.

The cohort comprised 670 or so healthy bone marrow donors. Cohort members were all nominally healthy when sampled, although unrecorded immune exposures were likely present. The donor was CMV seropositive and belonged to the group of 250 to 300 seropositive cohort members. A peripheral blood sample was collected from each donor, and TCR beta sequencing was performed on peripheral blood mononuclear cells. The Qiagen DNeasy Blood Extraction Kit was used to extract genomic DNA from the blood cell samples. Beyond this particular receptor, the publication reports: Broadly in line with IMGT annotations, most TCR beta V segments showed up in productive rearrangements about 90% or about 30% of the time in an earlier analysis of several hundred of the donors. In vitro tests confirmed that a few of the cytomegalovirus-associated TCR beta chains recognize cytomegalovirus antigens. Across donors, most TCR sequences were observed very rarely, whereas some public TCRs were present in many individuals. At a false discovery rate of 0.05, a later analysis linked fewer than 20,000 TCR beta sequences to specific HLA alleles. In a later analysis, TCR association rates were found to vary across HLA loci, with the most associated TCRs seen for DRB1 alleles and the fewest for HLA-C alleles. According to a later analysis, parvovirus B19, influenza, CMV and Epstein-Barr virus appeared linked to several top co-occurrence clusters. A cluster of highly shared sequence variants was judged likely to represent a technical artifact of the sequencing pipeline. An association between a missense DCLRE1C variant and V-gene and J-gene trimming of TCR beta chains was found in a later genetic analysis and replicated in an independent cohort. In a later analysis, HLA-associated TCR beta chains showed more clonal expansion and lower generation probabilities than non-associated chains that were equally common. A later genetic analysis reported fewer N-insertions in productive TCRs among donors in an Asian-associated ancestry cluster than the roughly 670-donor mean. A further reported finding was that TCR beta sequences accurately predicted the HLA-A and HLA-B alleles for most subjects in the first cohort. Cytomegalovirus status was reported to be diagnosed by the classifier with high specificity and sensitivity in both the original and validation cohorts. The 87-base-pair reads could not distinguish some IMGT-functional V segments, including TRBV6-2 and TRBV6-3, so those segments were excluded. Roughly 17 rarely observed V segments, including chromosome 9 orphons, were excluded from the earlier analysis of about 610 of the donors because counts were too low. Because some donors lacked HLA typing at each locus, the association tests relied only on the typed subset. CMV serostatus was the only immune exposure information available for the cohort. The cohort was sequenced for TCR beta chains only, and without alpha or paired-chain data the features that could be detected were limited. The authors suggested that the approach could potentially be extended to other disease states and immunological phenotypes. Correlated functional status among segregating V segments might be attributable to linkage disequilibrium, but an unknown experimental factor could not be ruled out. In the study, about 150 TCR beta chains were listed as associated with cytomegalovirus. When HLA alleles, especially DR and DQ, strongly co-occurred, TCR associations were difficult to assign to individual alleles. The presence/absence analyses assumed that sequencing depth was roughly uniform across donors, and that assumption may not be true. Most CMV-associated TCR beta chains appeared to be HLA-restricted in a later analysis, and the HLA associations seemed to be driven largely by CMV exposure.

With regard to this clone: Its antigen target is currently unknown. No much larger clonotype is one base removed from it; base qualities were not supplied.

The V gene is TRBV28 and the J gene is TRBJ2-3; TRBD2 could be the D gene, as 5 bases match. Sequenced input: PBMCs. This TCR was sampled from a girl aged 10-17 years in good health and CMV-seropositive. The bases are TGTGCCAGCAGGAGCGGCCACGGAGGAGATACGCAGTATTTT. It encodes CASRSGHGGDTQYF.